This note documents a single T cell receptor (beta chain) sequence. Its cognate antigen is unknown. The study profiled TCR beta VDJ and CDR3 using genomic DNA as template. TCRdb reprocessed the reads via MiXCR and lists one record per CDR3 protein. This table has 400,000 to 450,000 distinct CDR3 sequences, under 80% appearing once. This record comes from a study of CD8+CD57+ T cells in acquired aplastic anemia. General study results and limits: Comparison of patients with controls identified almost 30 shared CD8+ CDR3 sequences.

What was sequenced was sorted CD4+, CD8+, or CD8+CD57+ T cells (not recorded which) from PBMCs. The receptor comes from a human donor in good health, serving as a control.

CDR3 in DNA: TGTGCCAGTACCCTCCAGGGAGCCTATGGCTACACCTTC. It encodes CASTLQGAYGYTF. The V call is TRBV19, the J call TRBJ1-2; perhaps TRBD1 as D (5 bases). CDR1 and CDR2 from the germline V gene are LNHDA and SQIVND (reference sequence). This CDR3 has 13 amino acids. Trimming took 7 bases from V and 4 from J, leaving 13 bases between them.